One and the same sample provided the 25 T cell receptor beta chains below, sequenced in a study of T cell clones after liver transplantation. Sequencing was performed with immunoSEQ multiplex PCR; in TCRdb, only in-frame clones are kept and a portion is missing. This sample has about 22,000 clones, with around two thirds found just once. The input for sequencing was CD4+ T cells from blood, taken before liver transplant. Receptor source: a human donor who received a liver transplant.

The V and J genes are TRBV6-5 and TRBJ1-4; perhaps TRBD1 as D (6 bases). Germline V lookup: CDR1 MNHEY, CDR2 SVGAGI. CDR3 size: 15 residues. Trimming stripped 2 bases from V and 8 bases from J, with 15 bases between. CDR3 sequence reads: CASSYRHRAWEKLFF. CDR3 nucleotides: TGTGCCAGCAGTTACCGCCACAGGGCTTGGGAAAAACTGTTTTTT.

In its sample, this clone was seen once. The chain couples TRBV6-5 to TRBJ1-1, with D perhaps TRBD1 (6 bases). The CDR3 runs 15 residues. Trimming pared 2 bases from V and 3 bases from J, leaving 13 bases between. In germline, CDR1 is MNHEY, CDR2 SVGAGI. CDR3 residues: CASSYNQGKDTEAFF. The CDR3 region has the DNA TGTGCCAGCAGTTACAATCAGGGGAAGGACACTGAAGCTTTCTTT.

The chain joins TRBV28 to TRBJ1-5; the D is unclear. From germline, CDR1 is MDHEN and CDR2 SYDVKM. CDR3 length: 15 residues. Deletions cut 5 bases from V and 0 bases from J, with 11 bases between. The DNA of the CDR3 is TGTGCCAGCAGTCCCGAGTTAAATAGCAATCAGCCCCAGCATTTT. It codes for CASSPELNSNQPQHF.

This chain uses TRBV5-1 with TRBJ2-2; the D call may be TRBD1 or TRBD2 (5 bases each). This CDR3 spans 15 amino acids. From germline, CDR1 is SGHRS and CDR2 YFSETQ. The V end lost 6 bases, the J end lost 0 bases, and 12 bases lay between the germline ends. The CDR3 DNA reads as TGCGCCAGCATTGAGGGGCAGACGAACACCGGGGAGCTGTTTTTT. Its translation is CASIEGQTNTGELFF.

The genes are TRBV6-1 and TRBJ2-7; 8 nucleotides line up with TRBD2. Losses at the gene ends were 7 bases for V and 5 bases for J; bases not matched to a gene: 10. CDR1 MNHNS and CDR2 SASEGT come from the germline V gene. The CDR3 length is 14 residues. This chain's CDR3 is CASISPGGANEQYF. The CDR3 region has the DNA TGTGCCAGCATATCCCCCGGGGGGGCTAACGAGCAGTACTTC.

This chain uses TRBV7-2 with TRBJ2-4, with D unclear. The CDR3 has 14 residues. The germline V gene encodes CDR1 SGHTA and CDR2 FQGNSA. The V end lost 5 bases, the J end lost 8 bases, and 16 bases lay between the germline ends. CDR3 amino acids: CASSLMSTRDIQYF. CDR3 in DNA: TGTGCCAGCAGCCTAATGTCTACACGGGACATTCAGTACTTC.

The CDR3 nucleotides read TGCGCCAGCAGGAATAGCAATCAGCCCCAGCATTTT. Translation gives CASRNSNQPQHF. The chain links TRBV10-2 to TRBJ1-5; D is unresolved. The CDR3 has 12 amino acids. V was cut by 6 bases and J by 0 bases, with 3 bases left in between. Germline assignment: CDR1 WSHSY and CDR2 SAAADI.

This clone has just one count. The genes are TRBV5-1 and TRBJ2-7; possibly TRBD2 for D (5 bases). V lost 1 base to trimming and J lost 7 bases, with 15 bases between them. From germline, CDR1 is SGHRS and CDR2 YFSETQ. The CDR3 runs 14 residues. The CDR3 nucleotides are TGCGCCAGCAGCTTGTTTACGGGAACGGGGGAGCAGTACTTC. Translated, it gives CASSLFTGTGEQYF. Filled out from reference TRBV5-1 and TRBJ2-7, the complete variable domain reads KAGVTQTPRYLIKTRGQQVTLSCSPISGHRSVSWYQQTPGQGLQFLFEYFSETQRNKGNFPGRFSGRQFSNSRSEMNVSTLELGDSALYLCASSLFTGTGEQYFGPGTRLTVT.

The chain couples TRBV29-1 to TRBJ2-3; D remains ambiguous. CDR1 SQVTM and CDR2 ANQGSEA come from the germline V gene. CDR3 length equals 10 residues. V was pared by 4 bases and J by 12 bases, with 11 bases between. CDR3 in amino acids: CSVAGTVQYF. The CDR3 region has the DNA TGCAGCGTTGCTGGAACAGTTCAGTATTTT.

V and J are TRBV5-4 and TRBJ2-3; D ambiguous. The CDR3 length is 14 residues. Trimming removed 0 bases at V and 0 bases at J, with 5 bases between. The germline V gene has CDR1 SGHNT and CDR2 YYREEE (reference sequence). As DNA, the CDR3 is TGTGCCAGCAGCTTGGGTGGCAGCACAGATACGCAGTATTTT. Translation gives CASSLGGSTDTQYF.

The chain uses TRBV28 and TRBJ1-2, with TRBD1 identical over 8 bases. With V trimmed by 6 bases and J by 4 bases, 10 bases remained unmatched. Per the germline V gene, CDR1 is MDHEN and CDR2 is SYDVKM. There are 15 residues in the CDR3. The CDR3 here is CASSPIKDRGYGYTF. CDR3 nucleotide sequence: TGTGCCAGCAGCCCTATTAAAGACAGGGGCTATGGCTACACCTTC.

CDR3 protein: CASSPGGASYGYTF. The CDR3 DNA sequence: TGCGCCAGCAGCCCAGGGGGCGCGAGCTATGGCTACACCTTC. This rearrangement joins TRBV5-1 to TRBJ1-2, with 8 bases aligning to TRBD1. Germline assignment: CDR1 SGHRS and CDR2 YFSETQ. The trim removed 4 bases at V and 4 bases at J, leaving 6 bases unmatched. The CDR3 covers 14 residues.

This chain joins TRBV2 and TRBJ2-4; D uncertain. The CDR3 is 19 residues long. Germline lookup yields CDR1 SNHLY and CDR2 FYNNEI. With 2 bases removed from V and 0 bases from J, the gap between germline ends came to 20 bases. This CDR3 reads CASSEKAPVLELAKNIQYF. The DNA for the CDR3 is TGTGCCAGCAGTGAAAAGGCGCCAGTCCTCGAATTAGCCAAAAACATTCAGTACTTC.

This clone was seen a handful of times. The rearrangement links TRBV4-3 to TRBJ1-3; D is possibly TRBD1 (5 bases). Germline V CDR1 and CDR2: LGHNA, YSLEER. V lost 3 bases and J lost 7, with 13 bases in between. CDR3 size: 14 residues. Written as DNA, the CDR3 is TGCGCCAGCAGCCACGAGGCAGGGATGAACACCATATATTTT. This encodes CASSHEAGMNTIYF.

This clone was recorded a few times. The chain links TRBV7-9 to TRBJ1-3; no reliable D call. Per the germline V gene, CDR1 is SEHNR and CDR2 is FQNEAQ (reference sequence). The CDR3 covers 14 residues. The V gene lost 1 base and the J gene lost 4 bases, with 8 bases spanning the gap. Written as DNA, the CDR3 is TGTGCCAGCAGCTTAGACTGGGAGGGAAACACCATATATTTT. Protein: CASSLDWEGNTIYF.

The chain links TRBV6-4 to TRBJ1-1; 9 positions agree with TRBD1. In germline, CDR1 is MRHNA, CDR2 SNTAGT. Unmatched junction bases numbered 3, after V lost 0 bases and J lost 7 bases. This CDR3 spans 14 amino acids. The CDR3 region has the DNA TGTGCCAGCAGTGACTCGGACAGGGGCGATGAAGCTTTCTTT. As protein: CASSDSDRGDEAFF.

This clone was observed a few times. The chain combines TRBV7-9 with TRBJ2-5; D possibly uses TRBD1 or TRBD2 (6 bases each). V lost 2 bases, J lost 4 bases, and 11 bases lay in between. This CDR3 has 14 residues. In germline, CDR1 is SEHNR, CDR2 FQNEAQ (reference sequence). CDR3 coding DNA: TGTGCCAGCAGCTTACGGGGGCGCGGAGAGACCCAGTACTTC. Its protein is CASSLRGRGETQYF.

The chain joins TRBV27 to TRBJ2-3; D remains ambiguous. This CDR3 is built from 13 residues. From germline, CDR1 is MNHEY and CDR2 SMNVEV (reference sequence). The V gene lost 6 bases and the J gene lost 3 bases, with 10 bases spanning the gap. The CDR3: CASSWGDTDTQYF. CDR3 nucleotides: TGTGCCAGCAGCTGGGGTGATACAGATACGCAGTATTTT.

The CDR3 is CASSTGAMNTEAFF. The CDR3 coding sequence is TGTGCCAGCAGCACAGGGGCTATGAACACTGAAGCTTTCTTT. The V call is TRBV28, the J call TRBJ1-1; 7 nucleotides align to TRBD1. The CDR3 has 14 residues. V was clipped by 6 bases and J by 0 bases; unmatched bases: 4. In germline, CDR1 is MDHEN, CDR2 SYDVKM.

V is TRBV6-5 and J is TRBJ2-7, with 11 positions matching TRBD1. Germline values: CDR1 MNHEY, CDR2 SVGAGI. CDR3 length: 15 residues. Trimming removed 6 bases from V and 0 bases from J; junction bases left unmatched: 4. The CDR3 bases are TGTGCCAGCAGAACCGGGACAGGGGGCTCCTACGAGCAGTACTTC. Translated: CASRTGTGGSYEQYF.

The chain employs TRBV30 and TRBJ2-3; the match to TRBD1 covers 10 bases. With 5 bases clipped from V and 4 bases from J, the junction kept 3 bases outside the gene matches. The CDR3 contains 13 residues. Germline V gene data show CDR1 as GTSNPN and CDR2 as SVGIG (reference sequence). The CDR3, as DNA: TGTGCCTGGGTGACAGGGGGCGCAGATACGCAGTATTTT. Residues: CAWVTGGADTQYF. Full variable domain (outside the CDR3, taken from reference TRBV30 and TRBJ2-3): SQTIHQWPATLVQPVGSPLSLECTVEGTSNPNLYWYRQAAGRGLQLLFYSVGIGQISSEVPQNLSASRPQDRQFILSSKKLLLSDSGFYLCAWVTGGADTQYFGPGTRLTVL.

The chain has TRBV18 and TRBJ1-2; tentative D call: TRBD1 (6 bases). This CDR3 spans 14 amino acids. Trimming removed 2 bases from V and 6 bases from J, with 13 bases in between. Germline CDR1 and CDR2: KGHSH and LQKENI. The CDR3 region is CASSPNRETDGYTF. Here the CDR3 DNA reads TGTGCCAGCTCACCAAACAGGGAGACGGATGGCTACACCTTC.

The chain has TRBV19 and TRBJ1-3; 9 nucleotides line up with TRBD1. CDR3 length equals 14 residues. Losses at the gene ends were 7 bases for V and 6 bases for J; bases not matched to a gene: 7. Per germline, CDR1 LNHDA and CDR2 SQIVND (reference sequence). The CDR3 region is CASTLQGAENTIYF. The CDR3 DNA is TGTGCCAGTACTTTACAGGGGGCAGAAAACACCATATATTTT.

The genes are TRBV28 and TRBJ1-1, with 7 bases identical to TRBD1. The junction had 10 bases not matched to a gene; V was cut back by 5 bases and J by 4 bases. CDR1 and CDR2 (germline): MDHEN, SYDVKM. CDR3 length: 15 residues. This CDR3 reads CASSPEQGMSTEAFF. CDR3 in DNA: TGTGCCAGCAGTCCGGAACAGGGGATGAGCACTGAAGCTTTCTTT.

The chain links TRBV28 to TRBJ2-3; 14 nucleotides line up with TRBD2. V dropped 7 bases and J dropped 1; count of bases not matched to a gene: 16. The CDR3 is made up of 20 amino acids. CDR1 MDHEN and CDR2 SYDVKM come from the germline V gene. As DNA, the CDR3 is TGTGCCAGCACCCCATCCGGGACTAGCGGGGGAGCTTGGGGCACAGATACGCAGTATTTT. Its protein is CASTPSGTSGGAWGTDTQYF.